This T cell receptor (beta chain) stems from a study of cytomegalovirus exposure and HLA in healthy donors. Study outcomes and limitations: Follow-up analysis seemed to connect common viral pathogens with several of the most significant clusters identified. Rates of TCR association differed by HLA locus in a later analysis, with DRB1 highest and HLA-C lowest.

V trimming: 4 bases; J trimming: 3 bases; junction bases outside the gene matches: 6. The CDR3 length is 14 residues. The germline V gene has CDR1 ENHRY and CDR2 SYGVKD. To note about this clone: What it binds is not known.

60 Vbeta and 13 Jbeta primers were used in PCR. The data were produced by immunoSEQ multiplex PCR, yet TCRdb's version contains in-frame clones alone and is incomplete. The sample lists more than 95,000 clones; over 9.5% were seen once. The V gene is TRBV10-3, the J gene TRBJ2-7, with 7 bases that match TRBD2. The source material was PBMCs. The TCR was taken from a woman under 30 in good health and CMV-seropositive. The CDR3 sequence: CAISATSENYEQYF. In nucleotides, the CDR3 is TGTGCCATCAGTGCTACTAGCGAAAACTACGAGCAGTACTTC.